This T cell receptor beta chain was documented in a study of cytomegalovirus exposure and HLA in healthy donors. Study-wide points: Cytomegalovirus-associated status was assigned to 150 to 200 TCR beta chains. The TCR clusters that emerged in the first cohort tended, a later analysis found, to co-occur in the approximately 130 validation repertoires.

Sequencing was performed with immunoSEQ multiplex PCR; in TCRdb, only in-frame clones are kept and a portion is missing. The sample has roughly 95,000 clones, 75% to 90% seen once; the top ten hold approximately 20%. For this clone: Antigen unknown.

Trimming shortened V by 5 bases and J by 7 bases, and 18 bases separated the two germline ends. The CDR3 totals 15 residues. Germline CDR1 SGHRS, CDR2 YFSETQ. This chain links TRBV5-1 with TRBJ1-4; tentative D call: TRBD1 (5 bases). The sequence derives from a man aged 18 to 35 in good health and CMV-seropositive. What was sequenced was PBMCs. The CDR3 reads CASSAPGGVGEKLFF. The CDR3 nucleotides read TGCGCCAGCAGTGCCCCAGGAGGGGTAGGTGAAAAACTGTTTTTT.